The following is a TCR beta chain sequence with its context. These data come from a study of cytomegalovirus exposure and HLA in healthy donors. The PCR had 60 Vbeta and 13 Jbeta primers. The table came from immunoSEQ multiplex PCR; TCRdb's copy has only in-frame clones and leaves some out. The table records 140,000 to 150,000 clones, around 80% of them present only once. This CDR3 contains 12 residues. Germline V lookup: CDR1 LNHDA, CDR2 SQIVND (reference sequence). Trimming removed 5 bases at V and 7 bases at J, with 12 bases between. The sample taken for sequencing was PBMCs. This sequence joins TRBV19 and TRBJ2-7; D possibly corresponds to TRBD1 (5 bases). The sequence came from a woman aged 60-75 years in good health and CMV-seropositive. CDR3 sequence reads: CASSAPGLEQYF. CDR3 coding DNA: TGTGCCAGTAGTGCCCCAGGGTTGGAGCAGTACTTC. The whole variable domain, remainder taken from reference TRBV19 and TRBJ2-7, is DGGITQSPKYLFRKEGQNVTLSCEQNLNHDAMYWYRQDPGQGLRLIYYSQIVNDFQKGDIAEGYSVSREKKESFPLTVTSAQKNPTAFYLCASSAPGLEQYFGPGTRLTVT.